This T cell receptor beta chain derives from a study of T cell changes during pregnancy in multiple sclerosis (dated by TCRdb to the late 2010s). Context from the whole study: Changes in the T cell repertoire over the course of pregnancy were examined in this study in women with multiple sclerosis.

Deletion took 4 bases off V and 1 base off J, with a span of 11 bases between the germline ends. Based on the germline V gene, the CDR1 and CDR2 sequences are SGHDT and YYEEEE. From its cysteine to its phenylalanine, the CDR3 spans 14 amino acids. Only the CDR3 portion is preserved as DNA: 42 bases, with reading frame beginning at the first base. In regard to this clone: The specificity of this receptor is unknown. Base qualities are not at hand, and no much larger clone is one base apart.

The library was obtained by the immunoSEQ multiplex PCR assay. In TCRdb, the immuneACCESS table is reduced to in-frame sequences with V and J assigned. These tables do not hold every clone; where another copy was compared, an unresolved V gene accounts for under half, and the others remain unexplained. This sample comprises about 38,000 clones, 93% of them detected only once. The ten most abundant clones make up 6.5% to 9.5% of the sample. The chain links TRBV5-6 with TRBJ2-5; 6 matching bases give a weak D call of TRBD2. Source: CD8+ T cells from peripheral blood mononuclear cells, taken in the third trimester of pregnancy. This receptor was identified in a female donor with multiple sclerosis, enrolled in a pregnancy study. The base sequence is TGTGCCAGCAGCCACGGGAGTTTCCAAGAGACCCAGTACTTC. This yields the protein CASSHGSFQETQYF. With the portions outside the CDR3 filled from the reference TRBV5-6 and TRBJ2-5 genes, the complete variable region becomes DAGVTQSPTHLIKTRGQQVTLRCSPKSGHDTVSWYQQALGQGPQFIFQYYEEEERQRGNFPDRFSGHQFPNYSSELNVNALLLGDSALYLCASSHGSFQETQYFGPGTRLLVL.